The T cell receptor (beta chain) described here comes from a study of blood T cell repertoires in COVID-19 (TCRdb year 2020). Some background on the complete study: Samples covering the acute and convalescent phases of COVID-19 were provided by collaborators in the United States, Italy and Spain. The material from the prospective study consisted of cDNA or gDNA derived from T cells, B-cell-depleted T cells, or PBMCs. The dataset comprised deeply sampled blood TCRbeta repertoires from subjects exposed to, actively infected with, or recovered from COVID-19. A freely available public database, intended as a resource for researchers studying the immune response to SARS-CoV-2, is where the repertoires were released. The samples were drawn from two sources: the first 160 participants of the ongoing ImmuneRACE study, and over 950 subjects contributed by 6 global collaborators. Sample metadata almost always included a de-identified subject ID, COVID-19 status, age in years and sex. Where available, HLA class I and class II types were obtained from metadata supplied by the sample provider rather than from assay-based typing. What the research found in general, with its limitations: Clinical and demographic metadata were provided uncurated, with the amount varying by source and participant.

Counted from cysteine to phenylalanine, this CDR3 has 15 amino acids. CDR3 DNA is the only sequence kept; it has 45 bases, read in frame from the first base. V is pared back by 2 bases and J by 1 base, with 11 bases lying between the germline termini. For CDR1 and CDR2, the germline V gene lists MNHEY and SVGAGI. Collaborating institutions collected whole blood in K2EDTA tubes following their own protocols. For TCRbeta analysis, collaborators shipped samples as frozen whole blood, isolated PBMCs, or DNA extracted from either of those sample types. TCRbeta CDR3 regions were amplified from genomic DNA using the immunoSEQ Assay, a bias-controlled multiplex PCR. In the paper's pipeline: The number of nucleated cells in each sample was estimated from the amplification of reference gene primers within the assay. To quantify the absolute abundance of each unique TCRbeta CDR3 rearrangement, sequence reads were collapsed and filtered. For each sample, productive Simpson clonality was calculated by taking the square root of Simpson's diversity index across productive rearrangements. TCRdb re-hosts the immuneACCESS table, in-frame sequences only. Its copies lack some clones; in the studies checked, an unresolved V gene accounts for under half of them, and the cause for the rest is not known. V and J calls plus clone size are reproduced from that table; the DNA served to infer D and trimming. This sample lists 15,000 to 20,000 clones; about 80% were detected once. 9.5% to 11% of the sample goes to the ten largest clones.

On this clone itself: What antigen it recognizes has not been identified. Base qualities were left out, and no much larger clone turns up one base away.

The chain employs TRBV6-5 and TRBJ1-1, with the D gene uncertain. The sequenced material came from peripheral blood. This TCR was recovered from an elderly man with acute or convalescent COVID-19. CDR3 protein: CASSYSPGWNTEAFF. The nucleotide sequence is TGTGCCAGCAGTTACAGCCCAGGCTGGAACACTGAAGCTTTCTTT.